This T cell receptor beta chain stems from a study of memory CD8 T cells in hepatitis C reinfection. Using immunoSEQ multiplex PCR, the repertoire was profiled, and TCRdb retains in-frame clones only, with some absent. The table includes more than 35,000 clones, roughly 90% detected once. CDR1 is MDHEN, CDR2 SYDVKM, per germline. Losses at the gene ends were 3 bases for V and 3 bases for J; bases not matched to a gene: 5. The CDR3 totals 17 residues. As for time point: peak reinfection, 3 to 8 weeks after reinfection detection. TCR sequencing was done directly ex vivo on sorted cells, without expansion in vitro. At all three reinfection time points, viable CD3+ CD8+ CD45RO- cells from a couple of donors served as controls.

V gene TRBV28 combines with J gene TRBJ2-3; 14 nucleotides match TRBD2. The material sequenced was naive CD8+ T cells sorted from blood. The clonotype originates from a man aged 18-30 years with hepatitis C virus infection. CDR3 protein: CASSFSGTSGSTDTQYF. The CDR3 DNA reads TGTGCCAGCAGTTTCTCTGGGACTAGCGGGAGTACAGATACGCAGTATTTT.